This TCR beta chain comes out of a study of STAT5B mutations in CD4+ large granular lymphocyte leukemia. Study-wide results and caveats: Without putative leukemic clones, patient CD4-sorted repertoires remained more clonal than healthy CD4+ repertoires. TRBV06-family usage was enriched in top patient clones (8/27) versus controls (2/35).

With respect to this clone: The antigen is not known.

The CDR3 extends over 14 amino acids. V lost 3 bases to trimming and J lost 5 bases; unmatched junction nucleotides: 8. Germline lookup yields CDR1 GTSNPN and CDR2 SVGIG (reference sequence). Method: immunoSEQ multiplex PCR; TCRdb's copy keeps in-frame clones and lacks some. Among some 35,000 clones, approximately 69% were seen once, and the ten largest hold around 2.9%. Control samples were healthy donors' buffy coats. The genes are TRBV30 and TRBJ1-2; TRBD1 matches 8 bases. The TCR sequence derives from a human donor in good health. What was sequenced was CD4+ T cells from blood buffy coats. Written as DNA, the CDR3 is TGTGCCTGGAGCCGTGGACAGGGAGGGTATGGCTACACCTTC. This translates into CAWSRGQGGYGYTF.